This T cell receptor (beta chain) stems from a study of monozygotic twins with inflammatory bowel disease. There were eight separate reactions per sample in which cDNA was made. TCRdb re-called the 5' RACE reads and catalogs CDR3 proteins one per entry, DNA excluded. The sample totals about 43,000 distinct CDR3 sequences; its top ten clones hold 5% to 6%. The CDR3 is 16 residues long. Germline CDR1 reads SEHNR; CDR2 reads FQNEAQ (reference sequence). The chain combines TRBV7-9 with TRBJ2-2; absent DNA, TCRdb's TRBD1 call cannot be checked. Input material: blood. This clonotype was obtained from a human donor with ulcerative colitis or Crohn's disease, or a healthy co-twin of an affected twin (not recorded which). CDR3 loop: CASRQKGGLNTGELFF.